The T cell receptor (beta chain) under discussion was sequenced for a study of blood T cell repertoires in COVID-19. At the level of the study: Spain, Italy and the United States supplied samples that represented acute and convalescent COVID-19. Sample material is recorded as cDNA or gDNA derived from T cells, B-cell-depleted T cells, or PBMCs.

Germline-derived CDR1 and CDR2 are SGHRS and YFSETQ. The junction had 11 bases not matched to a gene; V was cut back by 5 bases and J by 0 bases. The CDR3 is 17 residues long. In the original processing: Amplifying reference gene primers gave estimates of nucleated cell counts. The repertoire was sequenced with immunoSEQ multiplex PCR; TCRdb's copy has only in-frame clones and lacks some. That table is the source of V, J and clone size, and D and trimming were worked out from the DNA. The table has 90,000 to 150,000 clones, 75% to 80% seen once; the top ten hold 7.9%. The specimen was peripheral blood. The rearrangement joins TRBV5-1 to TRBJ2-7; 10 bases are a match to TRBD2. The sequence derives from a human donor in a cohort sampled during active COVID-19. The CDR3 loop is CASSPGTSAIFSYEQYF. The CDR3, as DNA: TGCGCCAGCAGTCCCGGGACTAGCGCGATCTTCTCCTACGAGCAGTACTTC. Full variable domain (outside the CDR3, taken from reference TRBV5-1 and TRBJ2-7): KAGVTQTPRYLIKTRGQQVTLSCSPISGHRSVSWYQQTPGQGLQFLFEYFSETQRNKGNFPGRFSGRQFSNSRSEMNVSTLELGDSALYLCASSPGTSAIFSYEQYFGPGTRLTVT.